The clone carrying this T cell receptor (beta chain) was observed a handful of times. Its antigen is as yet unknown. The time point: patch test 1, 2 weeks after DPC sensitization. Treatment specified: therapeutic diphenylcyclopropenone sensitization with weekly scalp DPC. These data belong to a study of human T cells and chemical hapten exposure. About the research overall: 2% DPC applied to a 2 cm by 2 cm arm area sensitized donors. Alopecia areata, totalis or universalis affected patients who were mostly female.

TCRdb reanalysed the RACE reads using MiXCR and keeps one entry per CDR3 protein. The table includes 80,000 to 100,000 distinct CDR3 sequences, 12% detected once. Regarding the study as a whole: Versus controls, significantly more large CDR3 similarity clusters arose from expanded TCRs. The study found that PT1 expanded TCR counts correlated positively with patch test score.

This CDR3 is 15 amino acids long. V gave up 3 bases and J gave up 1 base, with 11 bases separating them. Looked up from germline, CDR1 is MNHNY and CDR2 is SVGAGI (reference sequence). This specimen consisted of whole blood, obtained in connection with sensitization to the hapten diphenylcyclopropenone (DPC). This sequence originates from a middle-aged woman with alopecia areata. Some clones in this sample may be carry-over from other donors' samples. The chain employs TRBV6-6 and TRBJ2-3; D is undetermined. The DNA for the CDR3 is TGTGCCAGCAGTTATATGGCGGTAGGCACAGATACGCAGTATTTT. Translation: CASSYMAVGTDTQYF.